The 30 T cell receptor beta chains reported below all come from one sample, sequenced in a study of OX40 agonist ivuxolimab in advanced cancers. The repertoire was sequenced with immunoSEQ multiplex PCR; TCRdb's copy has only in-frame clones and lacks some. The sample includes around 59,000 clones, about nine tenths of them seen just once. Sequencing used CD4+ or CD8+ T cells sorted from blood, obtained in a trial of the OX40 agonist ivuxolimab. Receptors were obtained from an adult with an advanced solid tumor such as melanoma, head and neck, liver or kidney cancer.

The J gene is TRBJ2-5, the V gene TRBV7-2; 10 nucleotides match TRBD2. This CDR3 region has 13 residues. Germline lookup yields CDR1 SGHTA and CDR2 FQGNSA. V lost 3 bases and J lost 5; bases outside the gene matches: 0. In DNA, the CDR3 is TGTGCCAGCAGCTTTAGCGGGAGGGAGACCCAGTACTTC. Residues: CASSFSGRETQYF.

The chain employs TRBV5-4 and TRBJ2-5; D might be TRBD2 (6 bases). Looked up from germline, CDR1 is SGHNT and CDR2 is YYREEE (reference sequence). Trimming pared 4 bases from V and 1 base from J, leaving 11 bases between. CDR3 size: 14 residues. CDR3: CASSGSGSQETQYF. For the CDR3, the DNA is TGTGCCAGCAGCGGATCCGGGAGCCAAGAGACCCAGTACTTC.

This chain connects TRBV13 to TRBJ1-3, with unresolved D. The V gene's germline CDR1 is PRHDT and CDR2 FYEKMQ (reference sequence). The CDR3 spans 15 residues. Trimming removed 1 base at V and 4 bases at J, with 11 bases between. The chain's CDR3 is CASSLVAGLGNTIYF. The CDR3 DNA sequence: TGTGCCAGCAGCTTAGTTGCCGGGTTAGGAAACACCATATATTTT.

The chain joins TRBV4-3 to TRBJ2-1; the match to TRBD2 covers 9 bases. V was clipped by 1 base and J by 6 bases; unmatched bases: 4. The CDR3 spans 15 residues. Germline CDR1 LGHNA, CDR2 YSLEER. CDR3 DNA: TGCGCCAGCAGCCAAGGGGGACTAGCTTCCAATGAGCAGTTCTTC. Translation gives CASSQGGLASNEQFF.

CDR3 nucleotide sequence: TGTGCCAGCAGGAAGGAAGGCTATGGCTACACCTTC. Translated, it gives CASRKEGYGYTF. The rearrangement uses TRBV28 and TRBJ1-2; D gene ambiguous. CDR1 is MDHEN, CDR2 SYDVKM, per germline. Between the trimmed V and J ends, which lost 6 bases and 4 bases, there was a span of 9 bases. The CDR3 length is 12 residues.

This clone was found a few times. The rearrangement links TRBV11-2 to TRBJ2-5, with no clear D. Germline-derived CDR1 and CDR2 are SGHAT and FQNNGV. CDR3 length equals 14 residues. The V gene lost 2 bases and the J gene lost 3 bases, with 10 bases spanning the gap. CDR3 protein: CASSLSSVEETQYF. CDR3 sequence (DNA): TGTGCCAGCAGCTTATCATCGGTGGAAGAGACCCAGTACTTC.

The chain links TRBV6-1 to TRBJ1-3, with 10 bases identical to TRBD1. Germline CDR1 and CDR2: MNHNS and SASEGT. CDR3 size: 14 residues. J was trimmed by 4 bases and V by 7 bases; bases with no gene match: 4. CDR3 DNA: TGTGCCAGCAATAGACAGGGGGCAGGAAACACCATATATTTT. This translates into CASNRQGAGNTIYF.

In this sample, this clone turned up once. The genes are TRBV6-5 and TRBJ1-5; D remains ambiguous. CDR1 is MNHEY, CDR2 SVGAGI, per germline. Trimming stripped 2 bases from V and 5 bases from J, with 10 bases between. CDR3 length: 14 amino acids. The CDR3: CASSYSNPHQPQHF. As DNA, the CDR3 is TGTGCCAGCAGTTACAGCAACCCCCATCAGCCCCAGCATTTT.

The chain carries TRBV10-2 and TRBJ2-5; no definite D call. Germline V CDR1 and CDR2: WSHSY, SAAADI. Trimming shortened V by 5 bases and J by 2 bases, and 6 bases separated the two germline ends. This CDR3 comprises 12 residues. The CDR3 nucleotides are TGCGCCAGCAGTCTTCATCAAGAGACCCAGTACTTC. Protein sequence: CASSLHQETQYF.

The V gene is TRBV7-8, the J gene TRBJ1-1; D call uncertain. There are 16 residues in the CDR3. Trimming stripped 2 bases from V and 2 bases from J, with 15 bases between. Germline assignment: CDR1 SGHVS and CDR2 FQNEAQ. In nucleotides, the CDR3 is TGTGCCAGCAGCTTAAATTGGGCAGTCGGAAACACTGAAGCTTTCTTT. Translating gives CASSLNWAVGNTEAFF.

CDR3 sequence: CASSPTGGSYEQYF. As DNA, the CDR3 is TGTGCCAGCAGCCCTACAGGGGGCAGCTACGAGCAGTACTTC. The V and J genes are TRBV6-1 and TRBJ2-7; TRBD1 matches at 9 bases. The length of the CDR3 is 14 residues. Germline loops: CDR1 MNHNS, CDR2 SASEGT. Trimming removed 6 bases from V and 3 bases from J; junction bases left unmatched: 6.

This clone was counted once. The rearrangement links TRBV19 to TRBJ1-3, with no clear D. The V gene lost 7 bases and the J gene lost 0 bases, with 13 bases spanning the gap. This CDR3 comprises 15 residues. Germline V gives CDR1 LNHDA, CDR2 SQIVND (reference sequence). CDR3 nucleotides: TGTGCCAGTAATTCCAAGACAATCTCTGGAAACACCATATATTTT. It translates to CASNSKTISGNTIYF.

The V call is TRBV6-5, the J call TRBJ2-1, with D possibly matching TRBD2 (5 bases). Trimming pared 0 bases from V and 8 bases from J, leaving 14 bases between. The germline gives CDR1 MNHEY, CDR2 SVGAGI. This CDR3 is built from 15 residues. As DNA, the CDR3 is TGTGCCAGCAGTTACTCTCGTCGGACTCTCGATGAGCAGTTCTTC. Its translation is CASSYSRRTLDEQFF.

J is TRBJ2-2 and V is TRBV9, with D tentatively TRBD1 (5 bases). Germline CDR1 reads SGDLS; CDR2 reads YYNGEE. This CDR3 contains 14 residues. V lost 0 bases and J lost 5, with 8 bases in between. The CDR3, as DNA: TGTGCCAGCAGCGTAGGACAGCCAACCGGGGAGCTGTTTTTT. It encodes CASSVGQPTGELFF.

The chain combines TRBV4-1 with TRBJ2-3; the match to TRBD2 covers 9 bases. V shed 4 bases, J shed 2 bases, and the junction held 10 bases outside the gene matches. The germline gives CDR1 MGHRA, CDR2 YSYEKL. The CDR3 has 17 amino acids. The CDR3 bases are TGCGCCAGCAGCCGTCAACCCCCTAGCGGGACCACAGATACGCAGTATTTT. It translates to CASSRQPPSGTTDTQYF.

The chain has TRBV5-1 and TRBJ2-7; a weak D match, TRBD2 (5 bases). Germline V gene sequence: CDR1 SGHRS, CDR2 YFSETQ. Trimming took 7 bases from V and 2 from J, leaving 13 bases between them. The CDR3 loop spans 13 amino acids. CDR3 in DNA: TGCGCCAGCGGGGTACTAGAAACCTACGAGCAGTACTTC. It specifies CASGVLETYEQYF. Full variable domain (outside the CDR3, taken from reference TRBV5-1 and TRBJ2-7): KAGVTQTPRYLIKTRGQQVTLSCSPISGHRSVSWYQQTPGQGLQFLFEYFSETQRNKGNFPGRFSGRQFSNSRSEMNVSTLELGDSALYLCASGVLETYEQYFGPGTRLTVT.

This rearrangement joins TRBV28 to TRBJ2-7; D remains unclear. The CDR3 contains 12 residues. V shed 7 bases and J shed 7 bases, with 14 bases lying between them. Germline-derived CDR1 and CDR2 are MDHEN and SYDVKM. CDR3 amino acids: CASTAPFLEQYF. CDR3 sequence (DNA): TGTGCCAGCACCGCGCCCTTTCTGGAGCAGTACTTC.

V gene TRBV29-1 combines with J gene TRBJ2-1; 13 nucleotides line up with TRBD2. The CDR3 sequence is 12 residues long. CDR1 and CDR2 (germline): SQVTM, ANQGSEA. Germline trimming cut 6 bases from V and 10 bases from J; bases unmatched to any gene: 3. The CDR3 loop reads CSVRTSGREQFF. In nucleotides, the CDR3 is TGCAGCGTGCGGACTAGCGGGAGAGAGCAGTTCTTC.

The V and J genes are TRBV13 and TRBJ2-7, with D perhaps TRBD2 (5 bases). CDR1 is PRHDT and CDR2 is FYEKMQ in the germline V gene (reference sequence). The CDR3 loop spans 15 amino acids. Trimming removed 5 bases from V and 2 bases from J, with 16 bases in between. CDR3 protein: CASSLIRTGTYEQYF. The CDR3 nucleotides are TGTGCCAGCAGCCTTATAAGGACTGGCACCTACGAGCAGTACTTC.

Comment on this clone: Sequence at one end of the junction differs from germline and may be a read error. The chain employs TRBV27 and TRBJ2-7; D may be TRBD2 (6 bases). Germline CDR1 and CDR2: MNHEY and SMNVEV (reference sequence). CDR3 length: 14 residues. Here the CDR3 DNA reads TGTGCCACCAGTGCGGGACTGGGTTCCTACGAGCAGTACTTC. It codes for CATSAGLGSYEQYF.

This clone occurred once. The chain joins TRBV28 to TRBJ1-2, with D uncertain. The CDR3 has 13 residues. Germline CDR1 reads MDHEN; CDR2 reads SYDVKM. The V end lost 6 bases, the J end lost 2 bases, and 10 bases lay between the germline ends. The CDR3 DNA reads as TGTGCCAGCAGGGGCAGAATAAACTATGGCTACACCTTC. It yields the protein CASRGRINYGYTF.

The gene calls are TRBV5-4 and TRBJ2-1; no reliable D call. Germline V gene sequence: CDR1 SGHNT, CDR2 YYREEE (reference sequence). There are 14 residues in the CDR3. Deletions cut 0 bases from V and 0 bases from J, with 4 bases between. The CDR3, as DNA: TGTGCCAGCAGCTTGGCGGGCTCCTACAATGAGCAGTTCTTC. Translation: CASSLAGSYNEQFF.

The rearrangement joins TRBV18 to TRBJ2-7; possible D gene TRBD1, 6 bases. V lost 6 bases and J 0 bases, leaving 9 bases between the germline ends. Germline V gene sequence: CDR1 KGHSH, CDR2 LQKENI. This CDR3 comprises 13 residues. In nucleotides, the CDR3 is TGTGCCAGCTCGTCGGACAGCTCCTACGAGCAGTACTTC. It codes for CASSSDSSYEQYF.

This chain's CDR3 is CASSLLGGGSYEQYF. The CDR3 DNA sequence: TGTGCCAGCAGCTTACTCGGCGGGGGTTCCTACGAGCAGTACTTC. This chain connects TRBV7-2 to TRBJ2-7, with 7 bases matching TRBD2. CDR1 is SGHTA and CDR2 is FQGNSA in the germline V gene. The length of the CDR3 is 15 residues. J was trimmed by 1 base and V by 2 bases; bases with no gene match: 5. The entire variable domain, with the rest obtained from reference TRBV7-2 and TRBJ2-7, is as follows: GAGVSQSPSNKVTEKGKDVELRCDPISGHTALYWYRQSLGQGLEFLIYFQGNSAPDKSGLPSDRFSAERTGGSVSTLTIQRTQQEDSAVYLCASSLLGGGSYEQYFGPGTRLTVT.

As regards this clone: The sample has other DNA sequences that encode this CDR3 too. Written as DNA, the CDR3 is TGCGCCAGCAGCTTACAAGAGACCCAGTACTTC. Protein sequence: CASSLQETQYF. The chain couples TRBV5-1 to TRBJ2-5; D is unclear. Germline-derived CDR1 and CDR2 are SGHRS and YFSETQ. The CDR3 extends over 11 amino acids. Trimming cost V 2 bases and J 2 bases, with 1 base left between them.

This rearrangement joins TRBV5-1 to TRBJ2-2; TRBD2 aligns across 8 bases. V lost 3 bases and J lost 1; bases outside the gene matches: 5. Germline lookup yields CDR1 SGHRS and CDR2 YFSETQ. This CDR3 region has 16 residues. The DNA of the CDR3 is TGCGCCAGCAGCTCTAAGACTAGCGTGAACACCGGGGAGCTGTTTTTT. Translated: CASSSKTSVNTGELFF. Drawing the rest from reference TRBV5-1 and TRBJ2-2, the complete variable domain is KAGVTQTPRYLIKTRGQQVTLSCSPISGHRSVSWYQQTPGQGLQFLFEYFSETQRNKGNFPGRFSGRQFSNSRSEMNVSTLELGDSALYLCASSSKTSVNTGELFFGEGSRLTVL.

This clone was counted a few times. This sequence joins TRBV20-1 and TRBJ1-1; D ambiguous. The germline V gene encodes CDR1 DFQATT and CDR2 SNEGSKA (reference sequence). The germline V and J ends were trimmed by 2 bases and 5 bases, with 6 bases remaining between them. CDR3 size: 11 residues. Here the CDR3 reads CSARRRTEAFF. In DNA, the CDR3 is TGCAGTGCTAGAAGGAGGACTGAAGCTTTCTTT.

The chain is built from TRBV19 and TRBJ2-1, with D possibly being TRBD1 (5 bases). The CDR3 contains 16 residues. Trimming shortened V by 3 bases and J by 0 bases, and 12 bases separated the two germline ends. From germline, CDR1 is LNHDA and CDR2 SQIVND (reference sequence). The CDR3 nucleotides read TGTGCCAGTAGTATCATCTCAGGGAACTCCTACAATGAGCAGTTCTTC. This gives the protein CASSIISGNSYNEQFF.

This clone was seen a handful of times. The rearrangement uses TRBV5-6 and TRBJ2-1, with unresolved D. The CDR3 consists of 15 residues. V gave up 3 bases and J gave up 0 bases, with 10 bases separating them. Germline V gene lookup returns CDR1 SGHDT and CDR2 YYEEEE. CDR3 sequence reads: CASSSDEFSYNEQFF. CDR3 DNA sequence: TGTGCCAGCAGCTCCGACGAATTCTCCTACAATGAGCAGTTCTTC.

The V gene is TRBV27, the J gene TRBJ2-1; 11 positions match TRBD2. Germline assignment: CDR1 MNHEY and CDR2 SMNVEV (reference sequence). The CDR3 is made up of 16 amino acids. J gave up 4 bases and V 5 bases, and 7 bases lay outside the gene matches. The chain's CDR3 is CASSASGTSGYNEQFF. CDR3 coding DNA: TGTGCCAGCAGTGCCTCTGGGACTAGCGGTTACAATGAGCAGTTCTTC.